This T cell receptor beta chain was identified during a study of CD8 T cells in ankylosing spondylitis. Overall study results and limits: Characteristic, it appeared, of ankylosing spondylitis blood was a TCR beta motif of roughly 8 highly homologous variants. CD8+ cells made up the disease-linked clones, which were relatively rare in peripheral blood.

This clonotype was picked up a small number of times. Its target is not known. MiXCR, applied by TCRdb to the 5' RACE reads, yields one record per CDR3 protein. Here the sample spans almost 400,000 distinct CDR3 sequences, about a fifth being singletons. This CDR3 contains 16 residues. In germline, CDR1 is LGHNA, CDR2 YSLEER. Trimming took off 0 bases at V and 9 bases at J, with 15 bases between the two ends. Sequenced material: blood, either unsorted or a sorted T cell fraction (not recorded which). The V call is TRBV4-3, the J call TRBJ1-6; no reliable D call. This receptor was obtained from a male donor with ankylosing spondylitis. CDR3 nucleotide sequence: TGCGCCAGCAGCCAAGATCTGGCCGACGGGGTTTCACCCCTCCACTTT. Encoded protein: CASSQDLADGVSPLHF.